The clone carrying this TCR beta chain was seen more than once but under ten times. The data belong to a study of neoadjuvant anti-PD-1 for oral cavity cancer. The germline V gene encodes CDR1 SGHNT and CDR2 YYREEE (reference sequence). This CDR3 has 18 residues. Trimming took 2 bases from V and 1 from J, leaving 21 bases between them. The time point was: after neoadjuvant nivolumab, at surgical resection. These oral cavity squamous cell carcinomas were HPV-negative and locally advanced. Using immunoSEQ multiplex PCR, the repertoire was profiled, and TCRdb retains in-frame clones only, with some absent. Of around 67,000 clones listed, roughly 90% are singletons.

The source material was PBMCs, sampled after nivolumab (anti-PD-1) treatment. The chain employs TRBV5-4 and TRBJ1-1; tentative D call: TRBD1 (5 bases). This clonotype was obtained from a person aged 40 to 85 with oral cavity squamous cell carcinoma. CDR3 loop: CASSFIVGLGLPNTEAFF. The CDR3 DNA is TGTGCCAGCAGCTTTATCGTCGGGTTGGGGCTGCCGAACACTGAAGCTTTCTTT. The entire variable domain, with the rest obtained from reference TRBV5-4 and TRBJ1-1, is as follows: ETGVTQSPTHLIKTRGQQVTLRCSSQSGHNTVSWYQQALGQGPQFIFQYYREEENGRGNFPPRFSGLQFPNYSSELNVNALELDDSALYLCASSFIVGLGLPNTEAFFGQGTRLTVV.